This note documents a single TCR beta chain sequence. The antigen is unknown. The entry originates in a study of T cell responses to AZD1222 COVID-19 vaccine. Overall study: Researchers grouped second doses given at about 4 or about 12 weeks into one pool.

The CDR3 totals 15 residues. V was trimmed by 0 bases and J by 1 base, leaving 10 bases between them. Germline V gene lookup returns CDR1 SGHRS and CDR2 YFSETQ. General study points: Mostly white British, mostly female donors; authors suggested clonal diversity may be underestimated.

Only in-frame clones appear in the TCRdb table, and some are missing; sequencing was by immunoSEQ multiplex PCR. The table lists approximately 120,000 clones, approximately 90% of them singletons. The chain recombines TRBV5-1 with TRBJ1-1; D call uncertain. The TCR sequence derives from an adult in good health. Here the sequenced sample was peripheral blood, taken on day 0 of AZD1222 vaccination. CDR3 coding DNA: TGCGCCAGCAGCTTGGCGGGTCCGGGGAACACTGAAGCTTTCTTT. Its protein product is CASSLAGPGNTEAFF.